These T cell receptor beta chains were read from a single sample in a study of blood T cells in healthy people across ages. TCRdb re-called the 5' RACE reads with MiXCR, one entry per CDR3 protein. Here the sample spans about 800,000 distinct CDR3 sequences, roughly 64% being singletons. The sequenced material came from blood. The receptors were gathered from a man aged 30 to 45 in good health. Each CDR3 is given with its conserved first and last residue. D genes are given only for firm matches. Expanded clones get a size class; other rows say once, few or many, or leave the size out.

V	size	J	D	DNA	CDR3
TRBV6-2/TRBV6-3	-	TRBJ2-7	TRBD2	TGTGCCAGCTGGGACTACTCCTACGAGCAGTACTTC	CASWDYSYEQYF
TRBV7-2	few	TRBJ1-2	-	TGTGCCAGCAGCTTAATGGTTAACTATGGCTACACCTTC	CASSLMVNYGYTF
TRBV28	-	TRBJ2-1	TRBD2	TGTGCCAGCAGTTTAAAGCGGGAGTACTACAATGAGCAGTTCTTC	CASSLKREYYNEQFF
TRBV27	-	TRBJ1-2	TRBD1	TGTGCCAGCACCGCAGACCCGACAGGGAGGATAATCGGCTACACCTTC	CASTADPTGRIIGYTF
TRBV2	-	TRBJ2-5	-	TGTGCCAGCAACAGGGTGGCCAGCGAGACCCAGTACTTC	CASNRVASETQYF
TRBV11-3	-	TRBJ2-4	-	TGTGCCAGCAGCGAGTACCGGGGGAAAATTCAGTACTTC	CASSEYRGKIQYF
TRBV20-1	few	TRBJ2-1	TRBD2	TGCAGTGCTCCCCCGGCGGGGGGCTACAATGAGCAGTTCTTC	CSAPPAGGYNEQFF
TRBV6-5	-	TRBJ1-2	-	TGTGCCAGCAGGACGGCCTTGGGGGGAGGCTACACCTTC	CASRTALGGGYTF
TRBV25-1	-	TRBJ2-5	-	TGTGCCAGCAATGGCGGGGATTTTGGGACCCAGTACTTC	CASNGGDFGTQYF
TRBV12-3/TRBV12-4	once	TRBJ2-7	TRBD1	TGTGCCAGCAGTGACAGGGTCTGGTACGAGCAGTACTTC	CASSDRVWYEQYF
TRBV6-1	-	TRBJ1-1	TRBD1	TGTGCCAGCATCTCCTCGACAGGGACTATTACTGAAGCTTTCTTT	CASISSTGTITEAFF
TRBV7-2	few	TRBJ2-1	-	TGTGCCAGCAGCATAGGACAGGGAGGGGACCAGTTCTTC	CASSIGQGGDQFF
TRBV11-2	-	TRBJ2-5	TRBD2	TGTGCCAGCAGCTTATCACGGGAGGGCGAGGAGACCCAGTACTTC	CASSLSREGEETQYF
TRBV13	-	TRBJ2-5	-	TGTGCCAGCAGCAGGCCACTAGAGTTCACGACCCAGTACTTC	CASSRPLEFTTQYF
TRBV5-1	-	TRBJ1-2	-	TGCGCCAGCCAAGGTGGGGCAAGGGGCTACACCTTC	CASQGGARGYTF
TRBV7-2	-	TRBJ1-1	TRBD1	TGTGCCAGCAGCGTCCAGGGGGCGGGTGAAGCTTTCTTT	CASSVQGAGEAFF
TRBV6-2/TRBV6-3	few	TRBJ2-2	TRBD2	TGTGCCAGCACCCCCACGGGCAGGGAGGGCACCGGGGAGCTGTTTTTT	CASTPTGREGTGELFF
TRBV25-1	-	TRBJ2-4	-	TGTGCCAGCATCTGGGTAGGCAAAAACATTCAGTACTTC	CASIWVGKNIQYF
TRBV9	-	TRBJ1-2	-	TGTGCCAGCAGCGCTAACTTGGGCCACTCGTATGTCTATGGCTACACCTTC	CASSANLGHSYVYGYTF
TRBV13	few	TRBJ2-5	-	TGTGCCAGCAGCCAATCACAGGGCGTAAACCAAGAGACCCAGTACTTC	CASSQSQGVNQETQYF
TRBV20-1	-	TRBJ2-3	TRBD2	TGCAGTGCTAGCGGGAGGGTTTATACGCAGTATTTT	CSASGRVYTQYF
TRBV12-3/TRBV12-4	-	TRBJ2-1	TRBD1	TGTGCCAGCAGTTTAGCGGGACAGGGATCACAGGAGCAGTTCTTC	CASSLAGQGSQEQFF
TRBV15	-	TRBJ1-6	TRBD1	TGTGCCACCAGCAGAGATCTACCAGGGGGATCACCCCTCCACTTT	CATSRDLPGGSPLHF
TRBV7-9	-	TRBJ2-3	-	TGTGCCAGCAGTGACGCGGGGCGGGCGGGCCTGGATACGCAGTATTTT	CASSDAGRAGLDTQYF
TRBV20-1	-	TRBJ2-7	-	TGCAGTGCTAGTGTGTCAGACCACTACGAGCAGTACTTC	CSASVSDHYEQYF
TRBV12-3/TRBV12-4	once	TRBJ2-3	-	TGTGCCAGAAGTAGCGCAGATACGCAGTATTTT	CARSSADTQYF
TRBV7-7	-	TRBJ2-3	TRBD1	TGTGCCAGCAGCTTTGGGACAGCAAGCACAGATACGCAGTATTTT	CASSFGTASTDTQYF
TRBV7-6	-	TRBJ2-7	TRBD2	TGTGCCAGCAGCTCGTCCCAGACTAGCGGGAACTACGAGCAGTACTTC	CASSSSQTSGNYEQYF
TRBV29-1	few	TRBJ1-1	-	TGCAGCGTTGAAGGACACTCCTTCGAAGCTTTCTTT	CSVEGHSFEAFF
TRBV29-1	-	TRBJ2-3	-	TGCAGCGTCCCCCGACCGGAATCCACAGATACGCAGTATTTT	CSVPRPESTDTQYF
TRBV20-1	-	TRBJ2-5	-	TGCAGCCCCCGGATTGGGTCCCAAGAGACCCAGTACTTC	CSPRIGSQETQYF
TRBV4-1	few	TRBJ1-6	-	TGCGCCAGCAGCCAGGCCCCCGGTCCCTCTCGGGCCCTCCACTTT	CASSQAPGPSRALHF
TRBV12-3/TRBV12-4	-	TRBJ2-6	-	TGTGCCAGCAGTATAACAGGGGCCAACGTCCTGACTTTC	CASSITGANVLTF
TRBV11-2	-	TRBJ2-1	TRBD2	TGTGCCAGCAGCTTTTGGGGGGGGAACTACAATGAGCAGTTCTTC	CASSFWGGNYNEQFF
TRBV4-2	-	TRBJ2-1	-	TGTGCCAGCAGCCACTACCTGGCGGATAACAATGAGCAGTTCTTC	CASSHYLADNNEQFF
TRBV6-5	-	TRBJ1-6	-	TGTGCCAGCAGTTCCGGGCGGTCCACCTATTCACCCCTCCACTTT	CASSSGRSTYSPLHF